This TCR beta chain came from a study of CD8+CD57+ T cells in acquired aplastic anemia. Turning to the study itself: Yields of DNA that came from sorted CD4+ and CD8+ cells averaged approximately 3.5 ug. Healthy donors had, on average, about 10.8 million reads for their CD4+ cells. Study outcomes and limitations: Common to patients and controls were around 30 CD8+ CDR3 sequences. Patient and control CD8+ Simpson's diversity was not significantly different.

TCR beta VDJ and CDR3 profiling used genomic DNA as template. TCRdb used MiXCR to reprocess the reads, holding one entry per CDR3 protein. The table lists 60,000 or so distinct CDR3 sequences, around 55% of them singletons. CDR3 length: 15 amino acids. Unmatched junction bases numbered 4, after V lost 5 bases and J lost 2 bases. Germline CDR1 is SGHVS and CDR2 is FNYEAQ. Details on this clonotype: Its antigen is not identified.

The sample comprised sorted CD4+, CD8+, or CD8+CD57+ T cells (not recorded which) from PBMCs. This chain links TRBV7-6 with TRBJ2-3; 10 bases align to TRBD2. The receptor was isolated from a human donor in good health, serving as a control. The DNA for the CDR3 is TGTGCCAGCAGCATTACTAGCGGGGTCACAGATACGCAGTATTTT. Protein product: CASSITSGVTDTQYF.